Following are 5 T cell receptor beta chains from one sample sequenced in a study of blood T cell repertoires in COVID-19. Method: immunoSEQ multiplex PCR; TCRdb's copy keeps in-frame clones and lacks some. Of about 360,000 clones in the sample, around 87% are singletons; the top ten hold 1% to 1.5%. Sequencing was carried out using PBMCs or T cells enriched from blood (not recorded which). Receptor source: a man younger than 40 who had recovered from COVID-19.

The gene calls are TRBV7-2 and TRBJ2-1; 9 bases fit TRBD1. The V gene's germline CDR1 is SGHTA and CDR2 FQGNSA. The CDR3 is made up of 15 amino acids. The J segment lost 8 bases and the V segment lost 1 base, leaving 6 bases of the junction unmatched. Here the CDR3 reads CASSLDRGRIYEQFF. CDR3 DNA sequence: TGTGCCAGCAGCTTAGACAGGGGGCGAATCTATGAGCAGTTCTTC.

This clone came up a few times. J is TRBJ1-2 and V is TRBV27, with D perhaps matching TRBD1 (6 bases). Germline V CDR1 and CDR2: MNHEY, SMNVEV (reference sequence). The CDR3 has 15 amino acids. Deletions cut 1 base from V and 8 bases from J, with 17 bases between. The CDR3, as DNA: TGTGCCAGCAGTTTATTCCGCGCCTCAGGGGAAGGCTACACCTTC. Its protein product is CASSLFRASGEGYTF.

CDR3 sequence reads: CASSPGEGPGELFF. Written as DNA, the CDR3 is TGCGCCAGCAGCCCCGGGGAGGGTCCCGGGGAGCTGTTTTTT. The chain employs TRBV5-1 and TRBJ2-2; 7 bases line up with TRBD2. CDR1 and CDR2 (germline): SGHRS, YFSETQ. The CDR3 runs to 14 residues. V lost 4 bases, J lost 6 bases, and 6 bases stayed unmatched.

This chain links TRBV6-1 with TRBJ1-4; 9 bases are a match to TRBD1. Trimming at V came to 2 bases and at J to 7 bases, leaving 8 bases not matched to a gene. CDR1 and CDR2 (germline): MNHNS, SASEGT. The length of the CDR3 is 16 residues. The CDR3 sequence: CASSESSGTGREKLFF. The CDR3 bases are TGTGCCAGCAGTGAATCTTCCGGGACAGGGCGTGAAAAACTGTTTTTT.

The chain recombines TRBV27 with TRBJ1-2; 7 nucleotides agree with TRBD1. Germline lookup yields CDR1 MNHEY and CDR2 SMNVEV (reference sequence). The CDR3 is made up of 14 amino acids. J gave up 8 bases and V 5 bases, and 11 bases lay outside the gene matches. CDR3 DNA sequence: TGTGCCAGCAGTCCCCACCTGGGACAGCACGGCTACACCTTC. Translated, it gives CASSPHLGQHGYTF.